Shown below are 4 T cell receptor beta chains from a single sample sequenced in a study of PD-1 blockade in classical Hodgkin lymphoma. With no exception, relapse followed autologous stem cell transplantation in all patients, and brentuximab vedotin exposure varied. Repertoires were generated with immunoSEQ multiplex PCR, while TCRdb's copy carries only in-frame clones and drops some. The table lists 150,000 or so clones, under 85% of them singletons. The specimen comprised peripheral blood mononuclear cells (PBMCs), sampled before the second cycle of nivolumab. The receptors were sampled from a human donor with classical Hodgkin lymphoma.

V is TRBV19 and J is TRBJ1-1; the D gene is possibly TRBD1 (5 bases). This CDR3 is built from 15 residues. The germline V gene has CDR1 LNHDA and CDR2 SQIVND (reference sequence). Between the trimmed V and J ends, which lost 3 bases and 0 bases, there was a span of 11 bases. The CDR3 DNA sequence: TGTGCCAGTAGTATGTTTGACAGCATGAACACTGAAGCTTTCTTT. This codes for CASSMFDSMNTEAFF.

The V call is TRBV11-1, the J call TRBJ1-5; D gene ambiguous. CDR3 length: 17 amino acids. CDR1 and CDR2 (germline): SGHAT, FQDESV (reference sequence). V lost 0 bases and J lost 1, with 13 bases in between. The DNA of the CDR3 is TGTGCCAGCAGCTTAGCCATAGGCTGGTGGAGCAATCAGCCCCAGCATTTT. Translation gives CASSLAIGWWSNQPQHF.

This clone was counted once. A read error may account for a junction end that differs from germline. For the CDR3, the DNA is TGTGCTAGCAGCTTAGATTTCCGAGATACGCAGTATTTT. Its protein is CASSLDFRDTQYF. The V gene is TRBV7-7, the J gene TRBJ2-3; D remains ambiguous. CDR1 SSHAT and CDR2 FNYEAQ come from the germline V gene (reference sequence). The CDR3 runs 13 residues.

This clone has a single count. The V and J genes are TRBV6-1 and TRBJ2-3; D is perhaps TRBD1 (6 bases). V lost 7 bases and J lost 5, with 16 bases in between. CDR3 length: 14 amino acids. Germline V gene lookup returns CDR1 MNHNS and CDR2 SASEGT. In DNA form, the CDR3 reads TGTGCCAGCACAGAGCCCGGGACAATAGATACGCAGTATTTT. Encoded protein: CASTEPGTIDTQYF.